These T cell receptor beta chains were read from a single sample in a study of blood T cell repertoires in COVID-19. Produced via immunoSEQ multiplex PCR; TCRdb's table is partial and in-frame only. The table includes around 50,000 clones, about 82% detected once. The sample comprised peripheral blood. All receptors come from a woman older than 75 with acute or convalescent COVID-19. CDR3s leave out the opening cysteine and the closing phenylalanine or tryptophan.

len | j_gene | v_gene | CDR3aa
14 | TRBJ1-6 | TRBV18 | ASSQGQASAGTPLH
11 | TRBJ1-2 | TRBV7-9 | ASSIQGSYGYT
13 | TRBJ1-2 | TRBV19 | ASSIGTGPNYGYT
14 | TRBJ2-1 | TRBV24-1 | ATSDPGTGALGGQF
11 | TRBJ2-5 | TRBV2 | ASSRLAGESQY
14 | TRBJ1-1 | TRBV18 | ASSQSTGIGSAEAF
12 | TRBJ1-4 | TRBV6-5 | ASSAKGPNEKLF
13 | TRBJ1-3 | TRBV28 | ASSSNPGAGNTIY
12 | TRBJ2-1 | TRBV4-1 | ASSQVTSSNEQF
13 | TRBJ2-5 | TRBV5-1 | ASSIPTGWQETQY
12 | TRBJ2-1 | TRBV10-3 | ASSGTSGRLRQF
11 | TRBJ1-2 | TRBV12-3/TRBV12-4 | ASSPTANYGYT
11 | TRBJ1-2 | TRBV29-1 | SVATDRGYGYT
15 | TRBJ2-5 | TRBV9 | ASSVRGGLAGEETQY
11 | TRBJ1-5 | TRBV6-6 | ASEDNSNQPQH
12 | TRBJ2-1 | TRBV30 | ASRAGGAYNEQF
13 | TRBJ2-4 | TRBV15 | ATSPEVVAKNIQY
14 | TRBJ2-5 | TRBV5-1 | ASSLGVAGVTETQY
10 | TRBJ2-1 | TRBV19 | ASSIGRGEQF
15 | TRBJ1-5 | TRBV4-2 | ASSQKSTAETNQPQH
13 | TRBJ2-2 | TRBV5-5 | ASSLLQGASGELF
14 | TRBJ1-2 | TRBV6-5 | ASSYATTGSGYGYT
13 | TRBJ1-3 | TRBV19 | ASSPPLSSGNTIY
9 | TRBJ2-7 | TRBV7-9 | ASSPQYEQY
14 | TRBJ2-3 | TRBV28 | ASSPRTSGGRDTQY
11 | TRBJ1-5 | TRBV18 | ASSGDSNQPQH
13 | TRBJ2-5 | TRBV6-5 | ASSYSTGRRETQY
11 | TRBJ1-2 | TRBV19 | ASSQSGTYGYT
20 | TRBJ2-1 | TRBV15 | ATSRDPRGAGTSGSSYNEQF
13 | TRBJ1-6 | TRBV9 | ASSALGQDNSPLH
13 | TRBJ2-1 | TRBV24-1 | ATSDSRGGSGEQF
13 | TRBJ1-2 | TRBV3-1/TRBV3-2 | ASSQDRLQGGGYT
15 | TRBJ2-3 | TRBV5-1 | ASSSGRGSGRRDTQY
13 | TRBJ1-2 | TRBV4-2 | ASSQDPKLHYGYT
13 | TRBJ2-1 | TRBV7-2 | ASSLVLAGNNEQF
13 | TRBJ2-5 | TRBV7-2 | ASSLVLTGVETQY
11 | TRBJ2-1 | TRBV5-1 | ASSLDRVDEQF
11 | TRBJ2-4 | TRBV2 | ASSREAKNIQY
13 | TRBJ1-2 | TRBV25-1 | ASSPGTYRAAGYT
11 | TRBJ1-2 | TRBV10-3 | AISEGGNYGYT
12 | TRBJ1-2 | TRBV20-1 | SASQGQGNYGYT
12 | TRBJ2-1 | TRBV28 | ASSSPTGSNEQF
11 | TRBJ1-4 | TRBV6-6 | ASSYRVNEKLF
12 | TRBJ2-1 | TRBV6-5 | ASKRDRGWNEQF
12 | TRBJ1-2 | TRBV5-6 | ASSLGPRSYGYT
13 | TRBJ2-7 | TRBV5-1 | ASSSGGSFSYEQY
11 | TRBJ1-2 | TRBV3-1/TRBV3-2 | ASSQTGVYGYT
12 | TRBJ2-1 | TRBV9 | ASSVDVFTIEQF
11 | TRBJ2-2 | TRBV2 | ASTGGYTGELF
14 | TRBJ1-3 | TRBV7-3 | ASSLNRGISGNTIY